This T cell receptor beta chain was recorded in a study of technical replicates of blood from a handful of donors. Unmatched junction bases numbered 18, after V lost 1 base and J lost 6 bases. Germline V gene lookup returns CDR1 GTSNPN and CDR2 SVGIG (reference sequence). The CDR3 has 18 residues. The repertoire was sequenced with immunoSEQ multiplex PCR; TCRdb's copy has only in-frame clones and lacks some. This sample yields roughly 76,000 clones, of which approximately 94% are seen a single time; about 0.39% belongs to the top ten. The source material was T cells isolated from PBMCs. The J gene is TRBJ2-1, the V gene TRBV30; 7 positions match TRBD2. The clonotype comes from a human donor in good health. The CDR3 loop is CAWSGHWDRDYKFNEQFF. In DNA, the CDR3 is TGTGCCTGGAGTGGACACTGGGACCGGGACTATAAGTTCAATGAGCAGTTCTTC. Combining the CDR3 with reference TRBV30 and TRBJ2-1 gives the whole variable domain SQTIHQWPATLVQPVGSPLSLECTVEGTSNPNLYWYRQAAGRGLQLLFYSVGIGQISSEVPQNLSASRPQDRQFILSSKKLLLSDSGFYLCAWSGHWDRDYKFNEQFFGPGTRLTVL.